Shown below are 6 T cell receptor beta chains from a single sample sequenced in a study of human T cells and chemical hapten exposure. TCRdb itself ran the RACE reads through MiXCR, one entry per CDR3 protein. Here the sample spans about 380,000 distinct CDR3 sequences, 5% to 6.5% being singletons. Indicated time point: pre-sensitization, week 0. The treatment was: therapeutic diphenylcyclopropenone sensitization with weekly scalp DPC. The sample consisted of whole blood, taken in connection with sensitization to the hapten diphenylcyclopropenone (DPC). Receptor source: a woman aged 50 to 65 with alopecia areata. Some clones in this sample may be carry-over from other donors' samples.

This clonotype was detected ten times or more. The rearrangement joins TRBV10-3 to TRBJ1-3; unclear D gene. Per germline, CDR1 ENHRY and CDR2 SYGVKD. CDR3 length: 17 residues. V lost 0 bases, J lost 0 bases, and 12 bases lay in between. The CDR3 loop is CAISESRGLSSGNTIYF. As DNA, the CDR3 is TGTGCCATCAGTGAGTCACGCGGACTAAGCTCTGGAAACACCATATATTTT.

There are many counts of this clonotype. The V call is TRBV14, the J call TRBJ1-3; D not certain. Germline V gives CDR1 SGHDN, CDR2 FVKESK. This CDR3 spans 13 amino acids. Trimming pared 3 bases from V and 4 bases from J, leaving 7 bases between. DNA for the CDR3: TGTGCCAGCAGCCAGAATTCAGGAAACACCATATATTTT. It codes for CASSQNSGNTIYF.

This clonotype occurred many times. This chain connects TRBV28 to TRBJ1-1, with D maybe TRBD1 (5 bases). CDR1 and CDR2 (germline): MDHEN, SYDVKM. The CDR3 spans 17 residues. V lost 6 bases and J lost 0, with 20 bases in between. CDR3 bases: TGTGCCAGCAGAACCGGGACGGATCTTGTTATGAACACTGAAGCTTTCTTT. This codes for CASRTGTDLVMNTEAFF.

This clonotype has ten or more counts. The chain joins TRBV21-1 to TRBJ1-6. TRBV21-1 is shown as a pseudogene. The CDR3 is 15 residues long. CDR3 nucleotide sequence: TGTGCCAGCAGCAAAGATCCCAGCTATAATTCACCCCTCCACTTT. Protein product: CASSKDPSYNSPLHF.

The J gene is TRBJ2-3, the V gene TRBV6-2 or TRBV6-3; possible D gene TRBD2, 6 bases. V gave up 3 bases and J gave up 3 bases, with 13 bases separating them. The CDR3 runs 15 residues. Germline V CDR1 and CDR2: MNHEY, SVGEGT. CDR3 in DNA: TGTGCCAGCAGTTATGGAGCGGGTAAGACAGATACGCAGTATTTT. It is translated as CASSYGAGKTDTQYF.

The chain combines TRBV9 with TRBJ2-3; 10 positions agree with TRBD2. Trimming took 3 bases from V and 5 from J; bases not matched to a gene: 6. Germline V gives CDR1 SGDLS, CDR2 YYNGEE. The CDR3 is 15 residues long. The CDR3 DNA reads as TGTGCCAGCAGCGAAAGCGGGAGGGAGGGAGATACGCAGTATTTT. It encodes CASSESGREGDTQYF.